One and the same sample provided the 27 T cell receptor beta chains below, sequenced in a study of blood T cell repertoires in COVID-19. Data came from immunoSEQ multiplex PCR; TCRdb stores just in-frame clones and leaves some out. This table has 250,000 to 300,000 clones, approximately 88% appearing once. The sample comprised peripheral blood. Receptor source: a man in his fifties or sixties with acute or convalescent COVID-19.

The chain combines TRBV2 with TRBJ2-7; D perhaps matches TRBD1 (6 bases). Looked up from germline, CDR1 is SNHLY and CDR2 is FYNNEI. CDR3 length: 13 residues. The V end was cut by 7 bases, the J end by 2 bases, with 12 bases between. CDR3 bases: TGTGCCAGCACCTGGACAGAAGCCTACGAGCAGTACTTC. It specifies CASTWTEAYEQYF.

The rearrangement joins TRBV5-1 to TRBJ2-2, with 8 nucleotides matching TRBD1. Trimming cost V 4 bases and J 8 bases; bases outside gene matches: 7. The CDR3 is 14 amino acids. Germline loops: CDR1 SGHRS, CDR2 YFSETQ. CDR3 sequence reads: CASSPRDRGGELFF. The CDR3 DNA is TGCGCCAGCAGCCCGCGAGACAGGGGTGGGGAGCTGTTTTTT.

This chain joins TRBV5-1 and TRBJ2-7; 7 bases agree with TRBD1. The trim removed 4 bases at V and 7 bases at J, leaving 8 bases unmatched. CDR1 and CDR2 from the germline V gene are SGHRS and YFSETQ. This CDR3 contains 13 residues. CDR3 sequence (DNA): TGCGCCAGCAGCAGGGGACAGTGGGAAGAGCAGTACTTC. Its protein product is CASSRGQWEEQYF.

The chain has TRBV21-1 and TRBJ1-5; TRBD1 is taken as the D call from the table, unchecked against the DNA. TRBV21-1 is a documented pseudogene. CDR3 length: 15 amino acids. CDR3 DNA: TGTGCCAGCCGGGACAGGCACTATAGCAATCAGCCCCAGCATTTT. This encodes CASRDRHYSNQPQHF.

The chain employs TRBV7-6 and TRBJ2-1; 10 nucleotides align to TRBD2. The CDR3 is 17 amino acids. The V and J ends lost 3 bases and 4 bases, in that order; junction bases with no gene match: 9. Germline loops: CDR1 SGHVS, CDR2 FNYEAQ. The CDR3 here is CASSFDPLAGVYNEQFF. The CDR3 region has the DNA TGTGCCAGCAGCTTTGACCCCCTAGCGGGGGTTTACAATGAGCAGTTCTTC.

Only a few counts were recorded for this clone. The rearrangement links TRBV29-1 to TRBJ2-7; D gene uncertain. Germline assignment: CDR1 SQVTM and CDR2 ANQGSEA. V was cut by 2 bases and J by 2 bases, with 7 bases left in between. The CDR3 covers 12 residues. CDR3 residues: CSVELVPYEQYF. CDR3 nucleotide sequence: TGCAGCGTTGAATTAGTGCCCTACGAGCAGTACTTC.

Only one count was recorded for this clone. The rearrangement uses TRBV5-1 and TRBJ2-7, with D possibly being TRBD2 (6 bases). The CDR3 covers 14 residues. With 0 bases removed from V and 3 bases from J, the gap between germline ends came to 10 bases. Germline values: CDR1 SGHRS, CDR2 YFSETQ. The CDR3 DNA reads as TGCGCCAGCAGCTTGGAGTGGGGGGACTACGAGCAGTACTTC. Translated, it gives CASSLEWGDYEQYF. Looking up the rest from reference TRBV5-1 and TRBJ2-7 gives the full variable domain: KAGVTQTPRYLIKTRGQQVTLSCSPISGHRSVSWYQQTPGQGLQFLFEYFSETQRNKGNFPGRFSGRQFSNSRSEMNVSTLELGDSALYLCASSLEWGDYEQYFGPGTRLTVT.

This clone was observed a few times. The CDR3 loop reads CASSLGGGKGTEAFF. The CDR3 nucleotides read TGTGCCAGCAGCTTGGGGGGAGGGAAAGGGACTGAAGCTTTCTTT. The genes are TRBV5-4 and TRBJ1-1, with D unclear. V dropped 0 bases and J dropped 5 bases, with 14 bases sitting between them. In germline, CDR1 is SGHNT, CDR2 YYREEE (reference sequence). The CDR3 has 15 amino acids.

The chain carries TRBV7-6 and TRBJ2-2; the D gene is possibly TRBD2 (6 bases). The germline CDR1 and CDR2 sequences are SGHVS and FNYEAQ. The CDR3 loop spans 17 amino acids. V was shortened by 1 base and J by 1 base, with 13 bases between the two germline ends. This chain's CDR3 is CASSLVEAGRNTGELFF. DNA of the CDR3: TGTGCCAGCAGCTTAGTGGAGGCCGGGAGGAACACCGGGGAGCTGTTTTTT.

The V and J genes are TRBV5-1 and TRBJ2-1; D is ambiguous. The CDR3 is 15 residues long. Trimming shortened V by 2 bases and J by 0 bases, and 9 bases separated the two germline ends. Germline V CDR1 and CDR2: SGHRS, YFSETQ. CDR3 sequence: CASSFDTSSYNEQFF. DNA for the CDR3: TGCGCCAGCAGCTTCGACACCAGCTCCTACAATGAGCAGTTCTTC.

The chain couples TRBV7-3 to TRBJ1-6; TRBD1 matches at 7 bases. Per germline, CDR1 SGHTA and CDR2 FQGTGA. This CDR3 contains 15 residues. V shed 5 bases and J 5 bases; nucleotides not matched to a gene: 6. This CDR3 reads CASSNDGTDNSPLHF. CDR3 sequence (DNA): TGTGCCAGCAGCAACGACGGGACAGATAATTCACCCCTCCACTTT.

V is TRBV6-5 and J is TRBJ2-7; weak D call: TRBD2 (5 bases). The ends were cut back, 0 bases at V and 5 bases at J, with 14 bases in the middle. The CDR3 is 15 amino acids. Per germline, CDR1 MNHEY and CDR2 SVGAGI. CDR3 DNA: TGTGCCAGCAGTTACTCCTGGAGGCGAAGCCACGAGCAGTACTTC. As protein: CASSYSWRRSHEQYF.

The J gene is TRBJ2-3, the V gene TRBV6-4, with TRBD2 identical over 9 bases. CDR1 MRHNA and CDR2 SNTAGT come from the germline V gene. CDR3 size: 13 residues. Losses at the gene ends were 3 bases for V and 12 bases for J; bases not matched to a gene: 7. The CDR3 nucleotides are TGTGCCAGCAGTGAACTAGCGGGCCCTCTTCAGTATTTT. Amino acids: CASSELAGPLQYF.

The chain joins TRBV7-9 to TRBJ2-7; 7 positions match TRBD1. With 4 bases clipped from V and 6 bases from J, the junction kept 12 bases outside the gene matches. The length of the CDR3 is 15 residues. Germline loops: CDR1 SEHNR, CDR2 FQNEAQ (reference sequence). The CDR3 loop is CASSYRGFPSSEQYF. Written as DNA, the CDR3 is TGTGCCAGCAGCTACAGGGGCTTTCCGTCGAGCGAGCAGTACTTC.

This rearrangement joins TRBV6-5 to TRBJ2-1; 7 positions match TRBD2. The germline V gene encodes CDR1 MNHEY and CDR2 SVGAGI. This CDR3 is 16 amino acids long. V lost 0 bases to trimming and J lost 2 bases; unmatched junction nucleotides: 4. The CDR3 nucleotides are TGTGCCAGCAGTTACTCGTCGCTAGCGGCCTACAATGAGCAGTTCTTC. The encoded protein is CASSYSSLAAYNEQFF.

V and J are TRBV5-1 and TRBJ1-5; TRBD1 is a possible D gene (5 bases). Germline-derived CDR1 and CDR2 are SGHRS and YFSETQ. The CDR3 has 14 residues. With 6 bases removed from V and 0 bases from J, the gap between germline ends came to 10 bases. The CDR3 region is CASIQDHSNQPQHF. CDR3 nucleotide sequence: TGCGCCAGCATACAGGACCATAGCAATCAGCCCCAGCATTTT. The full variable domain, rest sourced from reference TRBV5-1 and TRBJ1-5, is KAGVTQTPRYLIKTRGQQVTLSCSPISGHRSVSWYQQTPGQGLQFLFEYFSETQRNKGNFPGRFSGRQFSNSRSEMNVSTLELGDSALYLCASIQDHSNQPQHFGDGTRLSIL.

This clone was seen a few times. The chain links TRBV5-1 to TRBJ1-5, with D maybe TRBD1 (5 bases). The CDR3 consists of 14 residues. CDR1 and CDR2 (germline): SGHRS, YFSETQ. Between the trimmed V and J ends, which lost 0 bases and 10 bases, there was a span of 14 bases. In DNA, the CDR3 is TGCGCCAGCAGCTTGGCGGGGGGTTTTGACCCCCAGCATTTT. Amino acids: CASSLAGGFDPQHF. Full variable domain (outside the CDR3, taken from reference TRBV5-1 and TRBJ1-5): KAGVTQTPRYLIKTRGQQVTLSCSPISGHRSVSWYQQTPGQGLQFLFEYFSETQRNKGNFPGRFSGRQFSNSRSEMNVSTLELGDSALYLCASSLAGGFDPQHFGDGTRLSIL.

This sequence joins TRBV30 and TRBJ2-5, with D possibly being TRBD1 (6 bases). The germline CDR1 and CDR2 sequences are GTSNPN and SVGIG (reference sequence). V lost 2 bases, J lost 9 bases, and 25 bases lay in between. This CDR3 is 16 amino acids long. CDR3 bases: TGTGCCTGGAGTACAACCGGGACACTGGCTTGGGTGGCCCAGTACTTC. Amino acid sequence: CAWSTTGTLAWVAQYF.

The chain recombines TRBV10-2 with TRBJ1-1, with TRBD1 matching over 7 bases. The CDR3 has 12 residues. Germline CDR1 WSHSY, CDR2 SAAADI. The J segment lost 5 bases and the V segment lost 7 bases, leaving 4 bases of the junction unmatched. For the CDR3, the DNA is TGCGCCAGCACAGGGGGGAGGACTGAAGCTTTCTTT. Translation: CASTGGRTEAFF.

The rearrangement links TRBV19 to TRBJ1-2; D might be TRBD1 (5 bases). Trimming took off 7 bases at V and 2 bases at J, with 11 bases between the two ends. This CDR3 spans 13 amino acids. Germline lookup yields CDR1 LNHDA and CDR2 SQIVND (reference sequence). The DNA for the CDR3 is TGTGCCAGTAACGGGGGTGACAACTATGGCTACACCTTC. This codes for CASNGGDNYGYTF.

The chain links TRBV30 to TRBJ1-2; D ambiguous. The CDR3 runs to 11 residues. V lost 3 bases and J lost 7, with 9 bases in between. CDR1 is GTSNPN and CDR2 is SVGIG in the germline V gene (reference sequence). CDR3 sequence: CAWSRLGGYTF. CDR3 DNA: TGTGCCTGGAGCCGACTGGGTGGCTACACCTTC.

V and J are TRBV7-2 and TRBJ1-2, with D tentatively TRBD1 (6 bases). Trimming stripped 5 bases from V and 4 bases from J, with 11 bases between. Germline-derived CDR1 and CDR2 are SGHTA and FQGNSA. This CDR3 has 13 amino acids. In DNA form, the CDR3 reads TGTGCCAGCAGCCTAGGACAGAGCTATGGCTACACCTTC. Amino acid sequence: CASSLGQSYGYTF.

The rearrangement joins TRBV6-1 to TRBJ1-2; 7 positions match TRBD1. Germline lookup yields CDR1 MNHNS and CDR2 SASEGT. Trimming cost V 6 bases and J 8 bases; bases outside gene matches: 18. The CDR3 totals 16 residues. The CDR3 loop is CASRELGGVTPMGYTF. The CDR3 DNA sequence: TGTGCCAGCAGAGAACTAGGGGGCGTAACTCCGATGGGCTACACCTTC.

The chain carries TRBV5-1 and TRBJ1-1, with 7 bases matching TRBD1. Germline V gene sequence: CDR1 SGHRS, CDR2 YFSETQ. The CDR3 covers 16 residues. V was pared by 4 bases and J by 1 base, with 10 bases of the junction left unmatched. Here the CDR3 reads CASSRDSRPPNTEAFF. Written as DNA, the CDR3 is TGCGCCAGCAGCCGGGACAGCCGACCCCCGAACACTGAAGCTTTCTTT.

The V call is TRBV10-1, the J call TRBJ2-7; 8 bases line up with TRBD1. Per the germline V gene, CDR1 is WNHNN and CDR2 is SYGVQD (reference sequence). The length of the CDR3 is 15 residues. Trimming took 3 bases from V and 2 from J; bases not matched to a gene: 6. The CDR3 bases are TGCGCCAGCAGTGAAGCGACAGGGGTTCCCTACGAGCAGTACTTC. Its protein product is CASSEATGVPYEQYF.

CDR3: CASSPPTGGDRFATEAFF. CDR3 in DNA: TGTGCCAGCTCACCACCCACGGGGGGCGATAGGTTTGCAACTGAAGCTTTCTTT. The chain links TRBV18 to TRBJ1-1, with D possibly TRBD1 on 6 matching bases. Trimming removed 0 bases from V and 5 bases from J, with 22 bases in between. Germline assignment: CDR1 KGHSH and CDR2 LQKENI. The CDR3 length is 18 residues.

The genes are TRBV4-1 and TRBJ2-7, with D unresolved. The CDR3 runs 13 residues. V was trimmed by 1 base and J by 1 base, leaving 5 bases between them. Per germline, CDR1 MGHRA and CDR2 YSYEKL. For the CDR3, the DNA is TGCGCCAGCAGCCAAGTCACTTCCTACGAGCAGTACTTC. The encoded protein is CASSQVTSYEQYF.